This TCR beta chain was sequenced for a study of T cell responses to AZD1222 COVID-19 vaccine. The CDR3 totals 18 residues. The germline V gene encodes CDR1 SEHNR and CDR2 FQNEAQ (reference sequence). Trimming took 5 bases from V and 0 from J; bases not matched to a gene: 13. This clone was seen only a few times. What it binds is not known. TCRdb's copy holds only in-frame clones and misses some; the assay was immunoSEQ multiplex PCR. Of about 56,000 clones listed, 70% to 90% are singletons. Study outcomes and limitations: Most donors were white British, females outnumbered males, and clonal diversity was possibly underestimated.

This sequence was found in an adult in good health. The chain is built from TRBV7-9 and TRBJ1-3; 7 bases line up with TRBD1. Here the sequenced sample was peripheral blood, taken on day 0 of AZD1222 vaccination. The DNA for the CDR3 is TGTGCCAGCAGCAAGACGCCGACAGGGCCCCTCTCTGGAAACACCATATATTTT. Protein sequence: CASSKTPTGPLSGNTIYF.